The 32 T cell receptor beta chains below all came from one sample that was sequenced in a study of Graves' ophthalmopathy and Graves' hyperthyroidism. The sequenced template was RNA, covering the TCR beta CDR3 region. The workflow started with a first-round RT-PCR run with HTBI primers and then moved on to a second-round multiplex PCR. TCRdb fed the multiplex PCR reads into MiXCR, producing one record per CDR3 protein. In the table there are under 350,000 distinct CDR3 sequences, 15% to 20% of which are singletons. The sequenced material came from peripheral blood. These receptor sequences come from an adult man with Graves' ophthalmopathy.

Ten or more counts support this clonotype. A much more abundant neighbour one base away suggests this may be a read error. The V and J genes are TRBV2 and TRBJ2-5, with D possibly matching TRBD2 (5 bases). Germline CDR1 and CDR2: SNHLY and FYNNEI. The CDR3 loop spans 14 amino acids. V shed 11 bases and J shed 5 bases, with 21 bases lying between them. The CDR3 DNA is TGTGCCGGCCTGCGACTCCTTGGGGAGGAGACCCAGTACTTC. Its translation is CAGLRLLGEETQYF.

The chain carries TRBV13 and TRBJ2-7, with D unresolved. The V end lost 6 bases, the J end lost 6 bases, and 18 bases lay between the germline ends. In germline, CDR1 is PRHDT, CDR2 FYEKMQ (reference sequence). CDR3 size: 14 residues. The CDR3 here is CASSLLGSSGEQYF. The CDR3 DNA reads as TGTGCCAGCAGTTTACTGGGTTCGTCTGGCGAGCAGTACTTC.

This clonotype occurred many times. The chain is built from TRBV20-1 and TRBJ1-1, with D maybe TRBD1 (6 bases). From germline, CDR1 is DFQATT and CDR2 SNEGSKA (reference sequence). V was clipped by 0 bases and J by 4 bases, with 12 bases between them. The CDR3 is made up of 14 amino acids. As DNA, the CDR3 is TGCAGTGCTAGAGAAGTAGGGGGGGGCACTGAAGCTTTCTTT. Translating gives CSAREVGGGTEAFF.

In this sample, this clonotype turned up many times. V gene TRBV11-2 combines with J gene TRBJ1-4, with D tentatively TRBD1 (5 bases). Germline-derived CDR1 and CDR2 are SGHAT and FQNNGV. The CDR3 spans 15 residues. V was cut by 0 bases and J by 8 bases, with 13 bases left in between. CDR3 sequence (DNA): TGTGCCAGCAGCTTAGATCGGGGTCGGGGCGAAAAACTGTTTTTT. It encodes CASSLDRGRGEKLFF.

This clonotype was counted at least ten times. This rearrangement joins TRBV5-1 to TRBJ1-5; D perhaps matches TRBD1 (6 bases). CDR3 size: 15 residues. V was trimmed by 0 bases and J by 7 bases, leaving 14 bases between them. Germline CDR1 reads SGHRS; CDR2 reads YFSETQ. CDR3 DNA: TGCGCCAGCAGCTTGGGGGCAGGGGAGGGCCAGCCCCAGCATTTT. It codes for CASSLGAGEGQPQHF.

In its sample, this clonotype was seen many times. The chain joins TRBV12-3 or TRBV12-4 to TRBJ2-5; unclear D gene. The CDR3 totals 14 residues. With 1 base removed from V and 5 bases from J, the gap between germline ends came to 11 bases. CDR3 nucleotides: TGTGCCAGCAGTTTAGTAGGGCCGCGGGAGACCCAGTACTTC. Its protein is CASSLVGPRETQYF.

This clonotype appeared many times. The genes are TRBV19 and TRBJ2-2, with 10 bases fitting TRBD2. J gave up 1 base and V 7 bases, and 3 bases lay outside the gene matches. Germline CDR1 reads LNHDA; CDR2 reads SQIVND (reference sequence). The CDR3 totals 15 residues. CDR3 protein: CASTRTSGNTGELFF. As DNA, the CDR3 is TGTGCCAGTACCCGGACTAGCGGGAACACCGGGGAGCTGTTTTTT.

This clonotype has a count of ten or more. V and J are TRBV29-1 and TRBJ2-2; tentative D call: TRBD1 (7 bases). CDR1 and CDR2 from the germline V gene are SQVTM and ANQGSEA. The CDR3 sequence is 14 residues long. Between the trimmed V and J ends, which lost 1 base and 5 bases, there was a span of 11 bases. For the CDR3, the DNA is TGCAGCGTTGAAGGCCCAGGGGGGACCGGGGAGCTGTTTTTT. Its protein product is CSVEGPGGTGELFF.

The count of this clonotype is one. V usage is TRBV7-2 and J usage is TRBJ2-7; no firm D call. The CDR3 loop spans 14 amino acids. Germline-derived CDR1 and CDR2 are SGHTA and FQGNSA. The ends were cut back, 5 bases at V and 0 bases at J, with 11 bases in the middle. CDR3 bases: TGTGCCAGCAGCACCTCTCTAGTCTCCTACGAGCAGTACTTC. Translating gives CASSTSLVSYEQYF.

At least ten counts were recorded for this clonotype. This sequence joins TRBV20-1 and TRBJ1-6; D uncertain. V was clipped by 1 base and J by 3 bases, with 10 bases between them. The germline CDR1 and CDR2 sequences are DFQATT and SNEGSKA (reference sequence). CDR3 length equals 15 residues. The CDR3 is CSARVRSGYNSPLHF. CDR3 nucleotides: TGCAGTGCTAGAGTTAGGAGTGGCTATAATTCACCCCTCCACTTT.

This clonotype showed up many times. The rearrangement uses TRBV7-2 and TRBJ1-2; 7 nucleotides match TRBD1. Looked up from germline, CDR1 is SGHTA and CDR2 is FQGNSA. CDR3 length: 13 amino acids. The V gene end was trimmed by 4 bases and the J gene end by 4 bases; junction bases not matched to a gene: 3. The CDR3 DNA reads TGTGCCAGCAGCTACGACAGGGCCTATGGCTACACCTTC. This codes for CASSYDRAYGYTF.

There are many counts of this clonotype. The gene calls are TRBV7-2 and TRBJ2-4; weak D call: TRBD2 (6 bases). V gave up 3 bases and J gave up 6 bases, with 15 bases separating them. CDR1 and CDR2 from the germline V gene are SGHTA and FQGNSA. The CDR3 is 15 amino acids. DNA for the CDR3: TGTGCCAGCAGCTTGGGAGGAGGAGGACGAAACATTCAGTACTTC. Translation: CASSLGGGGRNIQYF.

This clonotype was counted many times. The DNA of the CDR3 is TGTGCCAGCCCAGAGGGGAAGGGAAGCCTATATAATTCACCCCTCCACTTT. Translation: CASPEGKGSLYNSPLHF. V and J are TRBV12-3 or TRBV12-4 and TRBJ1-6, with D possibly TRBD1 on 5 matching bases. The germline V and J ends were trimmed by 8 bases and 4 bases, with 21 bases remaining between them. This CDR3 comprises 17 residues.

With respect to this clonotype: A much larger clone sits a single nucleotide away, making a read error possible. The CDR3 carries no conserved terminal phenylalanine or tryptophan, so it likely arises from a read error. The rearrangement joins TRBV19 to TRBJ2-7; D may match TRBD1 or TRBD2 (5 bases each). V was trimmed by 9 bases and J by 10 bases, leaving 22 bases between them. The CDR3 covers 13 residues. CDR1 is LNHDA and CDR2 is SQIVND in the germline V gene (reference sequence). The CDR3 region has the DNA TGTGCCAGCTCCCGGGACCGGGCGCGAGAACAGTACATC. As protein: CASSRDRAREQYI.

This clonotype was found many times. The gene calls are TRBV11-3 and TRBJ2-2; 8 bases map to TRBD1. Per the germline V gene, CDR1 is SGHNT and CDR2 is YENEEA. With V trimmed by 5 bases and J by 1 base, 6 bases remained unmatched. This CDR3 has 16 amino acids. The CDR3 sequence is CASSLTGTGNTGELFF. The CDR3 DNA follows: TGTGCCAGCAGCCTCACCGGGACAGGGAACACCGGGGAGCTGTTTTTT. The full variable domain, with the rest looked up from reference TRBV11-3 and TRBJ2-2, is EAGVVQSPRYKIIEKKQPVAFWCNPISGHNTLYWYLQNLGQGPELLIRYENEEAVDDSQLPKDRFSAERLKGVDSTLKIQPAELGDSAVYLCASSLTGTGNTGELFFGEGSRLTVL.

This clonotype was seen repeatedly, ten times or more. The chain links TRBV27 to TRBJ2-7; 11 bases line up with TRBD1. CDR3 length: 15 amino acids. Losses at the gene ends were 0 bases for V and 4 bases for J; bases not matched to a gene: 2. Germline CDR1 MNHEY, CDR2 SMNVEV (reference sequence). The CDR3 bases are TGTGCCAGCAGTTTATCTGGACAGGGGGCGTACGAGCAGTACTTC. As protein: CASSLSGQGAYEQYF.

This clonotype has at least ten counts. The chain is built from TRBV12-3 or TRBV12-4 and TRBJ1-2; 11 bases match TRBD1. The CDR3 is made up of 14 amino acids. Unmatched junction bases numbered 6, after V lost 5 bases and J lost 7 bases. The CDR3 is CASSRDRGWTGYTF. CDR3 sequence (DNA): TGTGCCAGCAGTCGGGACAGGGGGTGGACTGGCTACACCTTC.

In this sample, this clonotype turned up many times. The CDR3 DNA follows: TGTGCCAGCAGCTCTTCGGGACTAGCTGGAGATACGCAGTATTTT. Protein product: CASSSSGLAGDTQYF. The chain employs TRBV13 and TRBJ2-3; the match to TRBD2 covers 9 bases. The CDR3 is 15 residues long. Germline CDR1 is PRHDT and CDR2 is FYEKMQ (reference sequence). V dropped 4 bases and J dropped 5; count of bases not matched to a gene: 7.

The chain combines TRBV12-3 or TRBV12-4 with TRBJ1-1, with D possibly being TRBD1 (5 bases). The CDR3 has 17 residues. Trimming removed 1 base from V and 5 bases from J, with 20 bases in between. Here the CDR3 DNA reads TGTGCCAGCAGTTTAGGTTTTCGGTGGCAGGAGGGGACTGAAGCTTTCTTT. Amino acids: CASSLGFRWQEGTEAFF.

This clonotype has at least ten counts. The chain links TRBV30 to TRBJ1-3; D gene uncertain. CDR3 length equals 13 residues. CDR1 and CDR2 from the germline V gene are GTSNPN and SVGIG (reference sequence). The V gene lost 2 bases and the J gene lost 4 bases, with 9 bases spanning the gap. In nucleotides, the CDR3 is TGTGCCTGGAGTCACCCTTCGGGAAACACCATATATTTT. Translation: CAWSHPSGNTIYF.

This clonotype was observed at least ten times. V usage is TRBV30 and J usage is TRBJ1-1; D unresolved. Trimming left V 3 bases short and J 10 bases short, with 9 bases between. This CDR3 comprises 10 residues. Germline V gene data show CDR1 as GTSNPN and CDR2 as SVGIG (reference sequence). CDR3 bases: TGTGCCTGGAGAGCCCTACGAGCTTTCTTT. Translating gives CAWRALRAFF.

This clonotype was detected many times. This chain connects TRBV6-2 or TRBV6-3 to TRBJ1-2, with TRBD1 matching 8 bases. The CDR3 is made up of 15 amino acids. Germline V gene lookup returns CDR1 MNHEY and CDR2 SVGEGT. Trimming removed 6 bases from V and 8 bases from J; junction bases left unmatched: 14. In DNA, the CDR3 is TGTGCCAGCAGGGGAAGACAGGGGCCCCTCATAGGCTACACCTTC. This sequence encodes CASRGRQGPLIGYTF.

This clonotype has a count of ten or more. The genes are TRBV6-1 and TRBJ2-7, with TRBD1 matching over 10 bases. The V segment lost 6 bases and the J segment 2 bases; nucleotides outside the gene matches: 13. This CDR3 has 17 residues. Looked up from germline, CDR1 is MNHNS and CDR2 is SASEGT. This CDR3 reads CASRPGQGLQPTYEQYF. CDR3 DNA sequence: TGTGCCAGCAGACCGGGACAGGGGCTTCAACCTACCTACGAGCAGTACTTC.

This clonotype was detected ten times or more. This chain links TRBV7-9 with TRBJ2-2; perhaps TRBD1 as D (5 bases). V was trimmed by 5 bases and J by 4 bases, leaving 11 bases between them. The germline V gene encodes CDR1 SEHNR and CDR2 FQNEAQ (reference sequence). There are 14 residues in the CDR3. The CDR3 DNA is TGTGCCAGCAGCGCAGACAGAATCACCGGGGAGCTGTTTTTT. This gives the protein CASSADRITGELFF.

This clonotype occurred many times. This chain joins TRBV7-8 and TRBJ2-5; a weak D match, TRBD2 (5 bases). Germline V gene data show CDR1 as SGHVS and CDR2 as FQNEAQ. The V end lost 5 bases, the J end lost 5 bases, and 18 bases lay between the germline ends. The CDR3 covers 15 residues. Here the CDR3 reads CASSLSRDGGETQYF. CDR3 bases: TGTGCCAGCAGCCTTAGCCGGGATGGCGGGGAGACCCAGTACTTC.

This clonotype was observed at least ten times. The chain couples TRBV29-1 to TRBJ2-5, with D possibly being TRBD1 or TRBD2 (6 bases each). This CDR3 region has 14 residues. Germline V lookup: CDR1 SQVTM, CDR2 ANQGSEA. V was shortened by 0 bases and J by 5 bases, with 13 bases between the two germline ends. CDR3 coding DNA: TGCAGCGTTGAAGATCTGGGGGGCGGGGAGACCCAGTACTTC. It translates to CSVEDLGGGETQYF.

This clonotype occurred many times. The genes are TRBV6-4 and TRBJ1-1, with 11 bases aligning to TRBD1. V trimming: 6 bases; J trimming: 5 bases; junction bases outside the gene matches: 5. This CDR3 is 14 amino acids long. The V gene's germline CDR1 is MRHNA and CDR2 SNTAGT. CDR3 sequence: CASRDRGRGTEAFF. The CDR3 DNA reads as TGTGCCAGCAGGGACAGGGGGCGAGGGACTGAAGCTTTCTTT.

This clonotype was seen once. The CDR3 loop reads CASTLAGVKTQYF. CDR3 nucleotide sequence: TGTGCCAGCACATTAGCGGGGGTAAAGACCCAGTACTTC. The chain employs TRBV6-1 and TRBJ2-5, with TRBD2 identical over 9 bases. The V segment lost 7 bases and the J segment 6 bases; nucleotides outside the gene matches: 6. The CDR3 runs to 13 residues. Germline V gene lookup returns CDR1 MNHNS and CDR2 SASEGT.

This sequence joins TRBV28 and TRBJ1-5; maybe TRBD1 (5 bases). V lost 5 bases and J lost 6, with 11 bases in between. Germline CDR1 and CDR2: MDHEN and SYDVKM. This CDR3 spans 13 amino acids. The DNA for the CDR3 is TGTGCCAGCAGTGGACATTCAGTTCAGCCCCAGCATTTT. Protein product: CASSGHSVQPQHF.

This clonotype was detected many times. This chain links TRBV20-1 with TRBJ1-1; no clear D gene. Germline CDR1 DFQATT, CDR2 SNEGSKA (reference sequence). V lost 5 bases and J lost 2, with 12 bases in between. The CDR3 is made up of 13 amino acids. Here the CDR3 reads CSAPGRPNTEAFF. Written as DNA, the CDR3 is TGCAGTGCTCCAGGCCGACCAAACACTGAAGCTTTCTTT.

Ten or more counts support this clonotype. This chain uses TRBV27 with TRBJ2-7; 7 bases are a match to TRBD2. Germline values: CDR1 MNHEY, CDR2 SMNVEV (reference sequence). The CDR3 totals 13 residues. V was pared by 6 bases and J by 5 bases, with 7 bases of the junction left unmatched. CDR3 sequence reads: CASSFRDYNEQYF. The DNA for the CDR3 is TGTGCCAGCAGCTTCCGGGACTATAACGAGCAGTACTTC.

Ten or more counts support this clonotype. The V and J genes are TRBV6-1 and TRBJ2-7, with D perhaps being TRBD1 or TRBD2 (5 bases each). Trimming took 8 bases from V and 9 from J, leaving 8 bases between them. The CDR3 length is 9 residues. Germline-derived CDR1 and CDR2 are MNHNS and SASEGT. CDR3 DNA: TGTGCCAGCTTTGGGGGGCAGTACTTC. It is translated as CASFGGQYF.